One and the same sample provided the 22 T cell receptor beta chains below, sequenced in a study of blood T cells in healthy people across ages. For the second PCR, which ran for about 6 to 11 cycles, a sample-barcoded 5' primer and a J-beta primer mix were used. In TCRdb, the 5' RACE reads were re-called with MiXCR into one record per CDR3 protein. This sample yields around 1,000,000 distinct CDR3 sequences, of which about 23% are seen a single time; about 0.72% belongs to the top ten. This sample was shared with a second study, whose subject was T cells of mothers and their children.

Sequenced sample: blood. The receptors here all came from a girl aged 2-10 years in good health.

This clonotype occurred many times. V usage is TRBV3-1 and J usage is TRBJ1-3, with D uncertain. The CDR3 is 12 residues long. Germline V gives CDR1 LGHDT, CDR2 YNNKEL (reference sequence). V shed 0 bases and J shed 4 bases, with 1 base lying between them. CDR3 amino acids: CASSQEGNTIYF. The CDR3 DNA follows: TGTGCCAGCAGCCAAGAAGGAAACACCATATATTTT.

This sequence joins TRBV7-2 and TRBJ1-4; D unclear. This CDR3 has 16 amino acids. The germline V gene has CDR1 SGHTA and CDR2 FQGNSA. V was clipped by 5 bases and J by 8 bases, with 21 bases between them. The CDR3 region is CASSAQRWQEGEKLFF. The CDR3 DNA sequence: TGTGCCAGCAGCGCGCAAAGGTGGCAGGAAGGCGAAAAACTGTTTTTT.

The rearrangement uses TRBV24-1 and TRBJ2-1; TRBD1 might be the D (6 bases). V lost 9 bases, J lost 7 bases, and 18 bases lay in between. The CDR3 has 14 amino acids. Germline V gene data show CDR1 as KGHDR and CDR2 as SFDVKD. CDR3 sequence (DNA): TGTGCCACCGCAGGGGACCACAATTATAATGAGCAGTTCTTC. It is translated as CATAGDHNYNEQFF.

This clonotype was picked up a small number of times. The rearrangement links TRBV7-9 to TRBJ2-1; no definite D call. Trimming cost V 4 bases and J 0 bases, with 19 bases left between them. The CDR3 extends over 18 amino acids. The V gene's germline CDR1 is SEHNR and CDR2 FQNEAQ (reference sequence). The DNA of the CDR3 is TGTGCCAGCAGCTCCCAATACTCGTACCTACTCTCCTACAATGAGCAGTTCTTC. Encoded protein: CASSSQYSYLLSYNEQFF.

This clonotype was observed a handful of times. The V call is TRBV7-9, the J call TRBJ2-3; 9 bases are shared with TRBD2. With 5 bases clipped from V and 5 bases from J, the junction kept 11 bases outside the gene matches. The CDR3 has 16 residues. The germline CDR1 and CDR2 sequences are SEHNR and FQNEAQ (reference sequence). In nucleotides, the CDR3 is TGTGCCAGCAGCGTGTGGGTAGCGGGGGCCTTAGATACGCAGTATTTT. Translated: CASSVWVAGALDTQYF.

This clonotype has just a few counts. A read error may produce the germline difference seen at one junction end. This rearrangement joins TRBV14 to TRBJ1-4; no clear D gene. The CDR3 sequence is 15 residues long. Germline V gene data show CDR1 as SGHDN and CDR2 as FVKESK. CDR3 DNA: TGTGCCAGCGGCCAAGCGGCGGCAACTAATGAAAAACTGTTTTTT. Translated, it gives CASGQAAATNEKLFF.

This chain connects TRBV7-3 to TRBJ2-2; D not certain. CDR1 and CDR2 (germline): SGHTA, FQGTGA. This CDR3 is built from 15 residues. Trimming took 1 base from V and 1 from J, leaving 7 bases between them. CDR3 residues: CASSLIGGNTGELFF. The DNA for the CDR3 is TGTGCCAGCAGCTTAATAGGCGGGAACACCGGGGAGCTGTTTTTT.

With respect to this clonotype: Given the absence of the conserved phenylalanine or tryptophan at the CDR3 end, a read error is likely. The DNA is omitted, as the CDR3 cannot be located on it reliably, and the CDR3 follows TCRdb's listing. The chain joins TRBV6-5 to TRBJ2-7; the table names TRBD2, a call not compared with the DNA. Germline CDR1 reads MNHEY; CDR2 reads SVGAGI. Termini included, the CDR3 measures 8 amino acids. CDR3 region: CATRRLAG.

The chain couples TRBV5-1 to TRBJ1-2; TRBD1 agrees at 9 bases. Germline trimming cut 2 bases from V and 3 bases from J; bases unmatched to any gene: 2. CDR3 length equals 14 residues. Germline lookup yields CDR1 SGHRS and CDR2 YFSETQ. For the CDR3, the DNA is TGCGCCAGCAGCTTACAGGGGGCGGACTATGGCTACACCTTC. Its protein product is CASSLQGADYGYTF. Looking up the rest from reference TRBV5-1 and TRBJ1-2 gives the full variable domain: KAGVTQTPRYLIKTRGQQVTLSCSPISGHRSVSWYQQTPGQGLQFLFEYFSETQRNKGNFPGRFSGRQFSNSRSEMNVSTLELGDSALYLCASSLQGADYGYTFGSGTRLTVV.

This clonotype came up a few times. The rearrangement joins TRBV6-5 to TRBJ2-5; TRBD1 agrees at 7 bases. The J call is in doubt because the DNA end fits TRBJ2-7 better. The CDR3 totals 14 residues. The germline CDR1 and CDR2 sequences are MNHEY and SVGAGI. CDR3 protein: CASSLDRTIYEQYF. CDR3 sequence (DNA): TGTGCCAGCAGTTTGGACAGGACGATCTACGAGCAGTACTTC.

V gene TRBV4-1 combines with J gene TRBJ1-2, with D maybe TRBD1 (6 bases). Germline CDR1 and CDR2: MGHRA and YSYEKL. The CDR3 length is 15 residues. Trimming shortened V by 1 base and J by 4 bases, and 13 bases separated the two germline ends. CDR3 bases: TGCGCCAGCAGCCAAGTGGGGGCGAGTCTCTATGGCTACACCTTC. It translates to CASSQVGASLYGYTF.

This clonotype was seen more than once but under ten times. This chain connects TRBV29-1 to TRBJ2-1; 8 positions match TRBD2. Trimming removed 6 bases from V and 3 bases from J; junction bases left unmatched: 10. CDR1 SQVTM and CDR2 ANQGSEA come from the germline V gene. This CDR3 spans 15 amino acids. The CDR3 sequence is CSVGGREGGYNEQFF. In DNA, the CDR3 is TGCAGCGTCGGAGGACGGGAGGGGGGCTACAATGAGCAGTTCTTC.

This clonotype was seen more than once but under ten times. V gene TRBV2 combines with J gene TRBJ1-2; weak D call: TRBD1 (5 bases). V dropped 11 bases and J dropped 5 bases, with 15 bases sitting between them. There are 12 residues in the CDR3. Germline CDR1 SNHLY, CDR2 FYNNEI. The CDR3 bases are TGTGCCCTAACCCCGGGGGGATATGGCTACACCTTC. Its translation is CALTPGGYGYTF. Based on the CDR3 plus reference TRBV2 and TRBJ1-2, the full variable domain is EPEVTQTPSHQVTQMGQEVILRCVPISNHLYFYWYRQILGQKVEFLVSFYNNEISEKSEIFDDQFSVERPDGSNFTLKIRSTKLEDSAMYFCALTPGGYGYTFGSGTRLTVV.

CDR3 nucleotides: TGCAGTGCTAGAGTTCTGGGACTAGCGGGGGGAGGGGGCAAAAACATTCAGTACTTC. Residues: CSARVLGLAGGGGKNIQYF. The rearrangement joins TRBV20-1 to TRBJ2-4; 15 nucleotides line up with TRBD2. The length of the CDR3 is 19 residues. Germline assignment: CDR1 DFQATT and CDR2 SNEGSKA (reference sequence). V dropped 1 base and J dropped 3; count of bases not matched to a gene: 10.

This chain joins TRBV5-1 and TRBJ2-5; 14 nucleotides align to TRBD2. The DNA matches TRBJ2-7 better at its end, which makes the J call doubtful. Per germline, CDR1 SGHRS and CDR2 YFSETQ. The CDR3 has 13 residues. The CDR3 is CASGTSGGYEQYF. As DNA, the CDR3 is TGCGCCAGCGGGACTAGCGGGGGCTACGAGCAGTACTTC.

J is TRBJ1-4 and V is TRBV4-2, with unresolved D. The CDR3 loop spans 12 amino acids. Germline V gene sequence: CDR1 LGHNA, CDR2 YNFKEQ. Trimming shortened V by 5 bases and J by 5 bases, and 6 bases separated the two germline ends. CDR3 sequence (DNA): TGTGCCAGCAGCAACAGAAATGAAAAACTGTTTTTT. Residues: CASSNRNEKLFF.

In its sample, this clonotype was seen a few times. This chain uses TRBV6-1 with TRBJ1-5; TRBD1 is a possible D gene (5 bases). Per germline, CDR1 MNHNS and CDR2 SASEGT. V was clipped by 3 bases and J by 0 bases, with 12 bases between them. The CDR3 is 16 amino acids. CDR3 protein: CASSDGGTYSNQPQHF. The CDR3 DNA is TGTGCCAGCAGTGACGGGGGGACCTATAGCAATCAGCCCCAGCATTTT.

This clonotype was counted a few times. CDR3 DNA sequence: TGTGCCAGCAGTTCCACAGGGTCTGTAGGGCTTGGCTATGGCTACACCTTC. It encodes CASSSTGSVGLGYGYTF. The rearrangement joins TRBV27 to TRBJ1-2, with a possible D match to TRBD1 (6 bases). CDR1 MNHEY and CDR2 SMNVEV come from the germline V gene (reference sequence). V was clipped by 4 bases and J by 4 bases, with 22 bases between them. The CDR3 is 17 amino acids.

This clonotype was observed a few times. The chain is built from TRBV7-8 and TRBJ1-3; no reliable D call. CDR1 and CDR2 (germline): SGHVS, FQNEAQ. Trimming stripped 3 bases from V and 0 bases from J, with 6 bases between. The CDR3 sequence is 14 residues long. The DNA for the CDR3 is TGTGCCAGCAGCTTTGCTACCTCTGGAAACACCATATATTTT. Residues: CASSFATSGNTIYF.

The rearrangement joins TRBV4-1 to TRBJ2-5; either TRBD1 or TRBD2 may supply D (7 bases each). Judging by the DNA end, TRBJ2-7 fits better; the J call may be wrong. This CDR3 contains 15 residues. Per the germline V gene, CDR1 is MGHRA and CDR2 is YSYEKL. In DNA, the CDR3 is TGCGCCAGCAGCCAGGGGGGGGACAGCTCCTACGAGCAGTACTTC. Its translation: CASSQGGDSSYEQYF.

The chain employs TRBV29-1 and TRBJ2-5, with D uncertain. CDR1 is SQVTM and CDR2 is ANQGSEA in the germline V gene. The CDR3 sequence is 14 residues long. V lost 4 bases to trimming and J lost 0 bases, with 12 bases between them. CDR3 residues: CSVGFNLYQETQYF. The CDR3 nucleotides read TGCAGCGTTGGGTTCAATCTTTACCAAGAGACCCAGTACTTC.

Remarks on this clonotype: One end of the junction fails to match germline, which may point to a read error. The rearrangement links TRBV20-1 to TRBJ1-4; 7 nucleotides line up with TRBD1. The CDR3 totals 13 residues. Looked up from germline, CDR1 is DFQATT and CDR2 is SNEGSKA (reference sequence). This CDR3 is CGAREGALGKLFF. The CDR3, as DNA: TGCGGTGCTAGAGAGGGGGCGCTTGGAAAACTGTTTTTT.